This is a list of T cell receptor beta chains from one sample in a study of OX40 agonist ivuxolimab in advanced cancers. The method was immunoSEQ multiplex PCR; TCRdb's version includes in-frame clones alone and lacks a portion of them. The data hold 70,000 to 80,000 clones, with roughly 77% observed a single time. This specimen consisted of CD4+ or CD8+ T cells sorted from blood, obtained in a trial of the OX40 agonist ivuxolimab. These receptors all come from an adult with an advanced solid tumor such as melanoma, head and neck, liver or kidney cancer. Each CDR3 is given with its conserved first and last residue. A D gene is named only where the DNA matches it firmly. Size tells how often a clone was seen (once, few, many) or the class of an expanded clone, and some rows leave it out.

cdr3_nt	cdr3_aa	d_call	v_call	j_call	clone_size
TGTGCCAGCAGCCGGACGGGCGCAGGGGATACGCAGTATTTT	CASSRTGAGDTQYF	NA	TRBV7-3	TRBJ2-3	NA
TGTGCCATCAGGGACGGTACGACACAAGAGACCCAGTACTTC	CAIRDGTTQETQYF	NA	TRBV10-3	TRBJ2-5	NA
TGCGCCAGCAGTGATGGTCTAGCGGGAGGGCCGGGTGGCACCGGGGAGCTGTTTTTT	CASSDGLAGGPGGTGELFF	TRBD2	TRBV10-2	TRBJ2-2	NA
TGTGCCTGGAGCGGCGGCGGGAGGTTACTAGCCAAAAACATTCAGTACTTC	CAWSGGGRLLAKNIQYF	TRBD2	TRBV30	TRBJ2-4	NA
TGTGCCAGCAGCCAAGGCACTGAAGCTTTCTTT	CASSQGTEAFF	NA	TRBV14	TRBJ1-1	NA
TGTGCCAGCAGCTTAGCCCTCAGAGGGGGGGCGTTAAGCTACGAGCAGTACTTC	CASSLALRGGALSYEQYF	NA	TRBV7-2	TRBJ2-7	once
TGTGCCAGTAACACCGGGACCGTCGTTTCCGGGGAGCTGTTTTTT	CASNTGTVVSGELFF	NA	TRBV6-1	TRBJ2-2	NA
TGTGCCAGCTCACCACCGAATTTAGGGGGGGAGACCCAGTACTTC	CASSPPNLGGETQYF	NA	TRBV18	TRBJ2-5	NA
TGTGCCAGCAGTTCCGGGACACGGTTTAATCAGCCCCAGCATTTT	CASSSGTRFNQPQHF	NA	TRBV27	TRBJ1-5	NA
TGTGCCAGCAGCTCTTCGGCCGGCCGGACCCAGTACTTC	CASSSSAGRTQYF	NA	TRBV7-3	TRBJ2-5	NA
TGTGCCAGCAGCTCGACAGGGGCTGGCAATCAGCCCCAGCATTTT	CASSSTGAGNQPQHF	TRBD1	TRBV5-6	TRBJ1-5	NA